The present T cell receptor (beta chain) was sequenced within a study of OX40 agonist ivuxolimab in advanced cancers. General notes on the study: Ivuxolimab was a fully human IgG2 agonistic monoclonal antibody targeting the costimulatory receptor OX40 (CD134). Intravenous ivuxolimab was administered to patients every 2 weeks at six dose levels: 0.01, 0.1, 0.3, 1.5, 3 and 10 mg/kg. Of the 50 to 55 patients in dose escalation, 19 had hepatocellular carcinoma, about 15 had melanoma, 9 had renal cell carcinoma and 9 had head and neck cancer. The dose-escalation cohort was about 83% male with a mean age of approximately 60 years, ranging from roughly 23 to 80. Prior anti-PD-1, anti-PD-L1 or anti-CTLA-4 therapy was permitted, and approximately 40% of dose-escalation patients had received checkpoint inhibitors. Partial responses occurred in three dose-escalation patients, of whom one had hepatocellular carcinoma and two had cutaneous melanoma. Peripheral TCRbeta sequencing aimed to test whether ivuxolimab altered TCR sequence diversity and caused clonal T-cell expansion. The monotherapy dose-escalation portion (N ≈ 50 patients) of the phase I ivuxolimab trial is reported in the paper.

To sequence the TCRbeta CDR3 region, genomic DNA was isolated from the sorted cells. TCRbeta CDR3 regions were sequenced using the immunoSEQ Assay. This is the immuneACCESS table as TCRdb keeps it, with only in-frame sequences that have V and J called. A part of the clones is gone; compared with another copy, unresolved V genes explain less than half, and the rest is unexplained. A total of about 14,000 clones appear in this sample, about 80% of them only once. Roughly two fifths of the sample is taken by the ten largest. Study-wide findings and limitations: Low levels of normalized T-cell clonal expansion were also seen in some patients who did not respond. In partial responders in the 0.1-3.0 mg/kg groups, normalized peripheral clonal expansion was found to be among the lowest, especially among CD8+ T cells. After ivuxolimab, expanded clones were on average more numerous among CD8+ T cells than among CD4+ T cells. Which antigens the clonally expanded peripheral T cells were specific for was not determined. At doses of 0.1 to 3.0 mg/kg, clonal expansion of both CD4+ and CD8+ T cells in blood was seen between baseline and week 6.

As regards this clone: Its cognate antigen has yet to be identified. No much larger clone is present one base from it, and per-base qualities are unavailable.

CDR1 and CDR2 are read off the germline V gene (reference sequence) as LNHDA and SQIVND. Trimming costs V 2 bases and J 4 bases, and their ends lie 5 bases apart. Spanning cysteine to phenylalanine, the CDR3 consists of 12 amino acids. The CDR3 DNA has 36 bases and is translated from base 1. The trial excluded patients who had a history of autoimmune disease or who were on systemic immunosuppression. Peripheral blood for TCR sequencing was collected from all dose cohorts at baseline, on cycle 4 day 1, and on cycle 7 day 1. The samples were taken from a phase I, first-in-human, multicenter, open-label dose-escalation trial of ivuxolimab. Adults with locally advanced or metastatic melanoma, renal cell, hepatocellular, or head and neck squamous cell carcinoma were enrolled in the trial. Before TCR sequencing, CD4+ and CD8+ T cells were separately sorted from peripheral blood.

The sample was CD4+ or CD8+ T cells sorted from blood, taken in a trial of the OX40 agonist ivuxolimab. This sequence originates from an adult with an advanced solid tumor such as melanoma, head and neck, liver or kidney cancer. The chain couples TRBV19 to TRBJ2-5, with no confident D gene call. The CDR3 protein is CASSINGETQYF. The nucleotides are TGTGCCAGTAGTATAAACGGAGAGACCCAGTACTTC.